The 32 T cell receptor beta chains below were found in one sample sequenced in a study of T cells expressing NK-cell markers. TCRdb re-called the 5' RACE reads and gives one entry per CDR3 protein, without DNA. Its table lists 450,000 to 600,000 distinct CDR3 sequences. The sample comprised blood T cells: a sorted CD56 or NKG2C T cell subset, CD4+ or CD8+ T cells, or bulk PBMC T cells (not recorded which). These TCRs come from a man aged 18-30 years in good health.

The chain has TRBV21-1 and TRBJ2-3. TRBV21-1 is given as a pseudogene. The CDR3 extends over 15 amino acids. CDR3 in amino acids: CASSKYRRCTDTQYF.

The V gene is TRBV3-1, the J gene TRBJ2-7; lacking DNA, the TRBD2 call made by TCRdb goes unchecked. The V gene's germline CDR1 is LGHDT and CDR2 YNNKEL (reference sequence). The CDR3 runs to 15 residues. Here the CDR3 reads CASSRTRVSSYEQYF.

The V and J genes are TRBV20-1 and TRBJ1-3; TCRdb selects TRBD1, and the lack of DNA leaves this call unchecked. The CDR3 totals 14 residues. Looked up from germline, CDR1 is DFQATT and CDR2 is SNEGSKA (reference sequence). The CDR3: CSARTAKTGNTIYF.

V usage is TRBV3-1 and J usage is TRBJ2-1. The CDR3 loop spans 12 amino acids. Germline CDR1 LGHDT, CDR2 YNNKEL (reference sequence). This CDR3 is CASSRWGNEQFF.

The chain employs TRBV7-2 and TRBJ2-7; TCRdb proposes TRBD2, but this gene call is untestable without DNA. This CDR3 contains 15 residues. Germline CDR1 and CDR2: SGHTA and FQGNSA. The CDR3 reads CASSSAGLSSYEQYF.

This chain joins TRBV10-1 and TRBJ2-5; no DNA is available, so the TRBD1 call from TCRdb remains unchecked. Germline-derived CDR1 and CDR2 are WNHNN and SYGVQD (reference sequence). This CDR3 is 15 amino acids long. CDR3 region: CASRKGSDYRETQYF.

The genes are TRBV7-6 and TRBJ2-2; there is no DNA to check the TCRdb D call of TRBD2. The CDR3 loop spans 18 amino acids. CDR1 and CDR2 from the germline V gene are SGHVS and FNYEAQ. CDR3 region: CASSLAVMSGTYTGELFF.

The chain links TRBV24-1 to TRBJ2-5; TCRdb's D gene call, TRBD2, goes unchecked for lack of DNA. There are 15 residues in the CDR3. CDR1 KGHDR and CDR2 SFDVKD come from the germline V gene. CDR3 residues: CATAAGSGPQETQYF.

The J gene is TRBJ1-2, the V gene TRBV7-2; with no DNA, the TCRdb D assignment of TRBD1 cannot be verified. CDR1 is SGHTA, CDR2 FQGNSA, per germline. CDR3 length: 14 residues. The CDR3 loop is CASSLDGQGGGYTF.

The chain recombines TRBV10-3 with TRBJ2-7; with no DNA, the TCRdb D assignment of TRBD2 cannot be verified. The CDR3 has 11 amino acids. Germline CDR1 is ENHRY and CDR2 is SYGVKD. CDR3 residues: CAIGDAGEQYF.

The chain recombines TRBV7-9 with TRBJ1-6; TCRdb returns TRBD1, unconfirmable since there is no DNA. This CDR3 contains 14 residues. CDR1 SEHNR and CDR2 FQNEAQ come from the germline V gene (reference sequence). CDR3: CASSELGGNSPLHF.

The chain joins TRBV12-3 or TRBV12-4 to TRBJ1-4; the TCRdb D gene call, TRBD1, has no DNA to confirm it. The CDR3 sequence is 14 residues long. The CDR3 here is CASSSDRKNEKLFF.

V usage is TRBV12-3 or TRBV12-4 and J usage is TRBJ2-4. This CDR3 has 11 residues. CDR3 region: CASSLGPIQYF.

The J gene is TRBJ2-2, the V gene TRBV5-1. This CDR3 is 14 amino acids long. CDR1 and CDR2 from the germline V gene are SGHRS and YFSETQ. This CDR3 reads CASSLDRNTGELFF.

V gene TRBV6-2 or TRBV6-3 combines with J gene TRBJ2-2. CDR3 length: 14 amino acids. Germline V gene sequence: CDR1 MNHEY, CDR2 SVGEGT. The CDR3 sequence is CASSFQEYTGELFF.

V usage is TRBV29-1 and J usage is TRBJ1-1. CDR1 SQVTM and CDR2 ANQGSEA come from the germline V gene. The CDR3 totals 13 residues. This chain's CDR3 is CSVEDGLATEAFF. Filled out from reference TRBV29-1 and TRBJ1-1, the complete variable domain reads SAVISQKPSRDICQRGTSLTIQCQVDSQVTMMFWYRQQPGQSLTLIATANQGSEATYESGFVIDKFPISRPNLTFSTLTVSNMSPEDSSIYLCSVEDGLATEAFFGQGTRLTVV.

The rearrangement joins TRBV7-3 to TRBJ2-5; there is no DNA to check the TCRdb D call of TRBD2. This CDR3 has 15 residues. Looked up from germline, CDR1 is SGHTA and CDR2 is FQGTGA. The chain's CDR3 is CASSRLAGLQETQYF.

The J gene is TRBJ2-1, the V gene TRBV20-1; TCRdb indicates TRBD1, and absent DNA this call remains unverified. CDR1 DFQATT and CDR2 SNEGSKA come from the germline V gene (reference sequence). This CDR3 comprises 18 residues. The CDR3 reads CSARDRTRGVGSYNEQFF.

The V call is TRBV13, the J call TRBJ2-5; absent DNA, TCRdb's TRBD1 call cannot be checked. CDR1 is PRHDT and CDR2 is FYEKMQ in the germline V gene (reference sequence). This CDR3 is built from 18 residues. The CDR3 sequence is CASSLPFQTVGRLETQYF.

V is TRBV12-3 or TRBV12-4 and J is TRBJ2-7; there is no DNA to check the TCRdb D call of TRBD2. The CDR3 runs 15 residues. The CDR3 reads CASRSRLADSYEQYF.

CDR3 in amino acids: CASRLQGRGANVLTF. The V and J genes are TRBV5-1 and TRBJ2-6; checking the TCRdb D call of TRBD1 is not possible without DNA. The CDR3 runs 15 residues. Germline V CDR1 and CDR2: SGHRS, YFSETQ.

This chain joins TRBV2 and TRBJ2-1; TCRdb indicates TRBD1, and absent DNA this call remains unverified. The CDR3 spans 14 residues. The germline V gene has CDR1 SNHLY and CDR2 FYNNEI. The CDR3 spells CASSLGSEGAEQFF.

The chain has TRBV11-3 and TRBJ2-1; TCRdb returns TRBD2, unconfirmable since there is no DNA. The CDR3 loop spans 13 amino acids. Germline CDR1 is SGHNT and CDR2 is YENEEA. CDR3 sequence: CASSPGLDNEQFF. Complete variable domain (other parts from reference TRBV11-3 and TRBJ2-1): EAGVVQSPRYKIIEKKQPVAFWCNPISGHNTLYWYLQNLGQGPELLIRYENEEAVDDSQLPKDRFSAERLKGVDSTLKIQPAELGDSAVYLCASSPGLDNEQFFGPGTRLTVL.

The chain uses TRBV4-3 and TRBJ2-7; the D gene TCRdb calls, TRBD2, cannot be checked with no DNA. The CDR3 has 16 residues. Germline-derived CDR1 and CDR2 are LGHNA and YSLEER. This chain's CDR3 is CASSPQAAGGGDEQYF.

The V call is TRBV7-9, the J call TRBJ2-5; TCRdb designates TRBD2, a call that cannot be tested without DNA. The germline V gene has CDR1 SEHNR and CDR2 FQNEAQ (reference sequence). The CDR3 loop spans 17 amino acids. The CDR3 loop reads CASSPLWASGGQETQYF. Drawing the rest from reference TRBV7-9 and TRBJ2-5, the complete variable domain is DTGVSQNPRHKITKRGQNVTFRCDPISEHNRLYWYRQTLGQGPEFLTYFQNEAQLEKSRLLSDRFSAERPKGSFSTLEIQRTEQGDSAMYLCASSPLWASGGQETQYFGPGTRLLVL.

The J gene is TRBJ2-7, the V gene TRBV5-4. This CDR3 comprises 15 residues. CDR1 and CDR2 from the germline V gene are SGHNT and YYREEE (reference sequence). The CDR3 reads CASSLVSGNIYEQYF.

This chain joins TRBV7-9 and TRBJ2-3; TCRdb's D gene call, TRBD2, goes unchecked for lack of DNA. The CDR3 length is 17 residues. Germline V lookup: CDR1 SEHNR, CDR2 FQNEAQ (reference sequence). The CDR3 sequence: CASSLRGTSVSTDTQYF.

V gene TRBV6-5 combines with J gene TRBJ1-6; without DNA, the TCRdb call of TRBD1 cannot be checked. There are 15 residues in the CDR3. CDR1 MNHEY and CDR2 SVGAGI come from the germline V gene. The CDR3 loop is CASSLGGGGYSPLHF.

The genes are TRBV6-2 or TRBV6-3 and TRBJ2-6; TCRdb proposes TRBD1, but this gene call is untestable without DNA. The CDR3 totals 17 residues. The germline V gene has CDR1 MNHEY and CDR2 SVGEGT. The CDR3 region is CASTPGQAFSGANVLTF.

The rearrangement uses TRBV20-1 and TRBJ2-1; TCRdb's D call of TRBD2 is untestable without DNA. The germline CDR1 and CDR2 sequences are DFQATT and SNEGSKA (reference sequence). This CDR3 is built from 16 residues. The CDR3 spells CSAREGAAGGPNEQFF.

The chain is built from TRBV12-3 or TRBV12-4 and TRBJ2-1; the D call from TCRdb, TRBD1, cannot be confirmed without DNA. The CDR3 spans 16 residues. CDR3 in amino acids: CASSLVDRDSYNEQFF.

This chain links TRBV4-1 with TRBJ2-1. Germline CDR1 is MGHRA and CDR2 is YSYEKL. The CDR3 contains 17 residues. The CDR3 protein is CASSQDPGANYYNEQFF.